This TCR beta chain was sequenced in a study of blood T cells in healthy people across ages. Each sample used at least 6 million PBMCs. The CDR3 is 16 amino acids. Germline V gene sequence: CDR1 GTSNPN, CDR2 SVGIG (reference sequence). V dropped 2 bases and J dropped 5; count of bases not matched to a gene: 9. The authors ran a second PCR of 7 to 11 cycles using a sample-barcoded 5' primer and a J-beta primer mix. Each CDR3 protein is one row after TCRdb ran MiXCR on the 5' RACE reads. Here the sample spans roughly 700,000 distinct CDR3 sequences, 25% being singletons. A further study also used this sample, focusing on T cells of mothers and their children. That source reports: It was observed that no persistent microchimeric T cell clones could be detected.

Sequencing was carried out using blood. V and J are TRBV30 and TRBJ2-4; 10 bases map to TRBD1. The source of this sequence is a boy between 5 and 17 years old in good health. This CDR3 is CAWSRGQGRMENIQYF. The DNA of the CDR3 is TGTGCCTGGAGTAGGGGACAGGGGAGGATGGAAAACATTCAGTACTTC.